These 30 T cell receptor beta chains share one sample of origin, sequenced in a study of T-cell reconstitution after alpha-beta-depleted transplantation in children. Construction of the TCRbeta library involved unique molecular identifiers. TCRdb reprocessed the PCR reads with MiXCR, giving one entry per CDR3 protein. The sample comprises about 610,000 distinct CDR3 sequences, roughly a tenth of which are singletons, and less than 5% rests with the top ten. The sample consisted of PBMCs from the stem cell graft donor, taken from the stem cell graft. The receptors come from a human donor who donated a stem cell graft to a child with acute myeloid leukemia.

The chain uses TRBV12-3 or TRBV12-4 and TRBJ1-3; no firm D call. V shed 3 bases and J shed 3 bases, with 9 bases lying between them. CDR3 length: 14 residues. The CDR3 protein is CASSFERIGNTIYF. The DNA for the CDR3 is TGTGCCAGCAGTTTTGAAAGGATTGGAAACACCATATATTTT.

This clonotype was counted between two and nine times. The rearrangement links TRBV3-1 to TRBJ2-1, with TRBD1 as a possible D gene (6 bases). Germline V CDR1 and CDR2: LGHDT, YNNKEL (reference sequence). The CDR3 length is 16 residues. The V gene lost 3 bases and the J gene lost 4 bases, with 16 bases spanning the gap. The CDR3 loop reads CASSHTPRGSYNEQFF. The CDR3 nucleotides are TGTGCCAGCAGCCATACTCCTAGGGGGTCTTACAATGAGCAGTTCTTC.

V usage is TRBV14 and J usage is TRBJ2-3, with D perhaps being TRBD1 or TRBD2 (5 bases each). Germline V CDR1 and CDR2: SGHDN, FVKESK. V was clipped by 4 bases and J by 4 bases, with 15 bases between them. The CDR3 contains 15 residues. The CDR3 reads CASSPFLGTADTQYF. The CDR3 region has the DNA TGTGCCAGCAGCCCCTTTTTGGGGACCGCAGATACGCAGTATTTT.

This clonotype was counted many times. This rearrangement joins TRBV7-2 to TRBJ2-3; TRBD2 aligns across 11 bases. The length of the CDR3 is 16 residues. J gave up 7 bases and V 5 bases, and 11 bases lay outside the gene matches. Germline CDR1 is SGHTA and CDR2 is FQGNSA. The CDR3 sequence: CASSAGTSGGRHTQYF. For the CDR3, the DNA is TGTGCCAGCAGCGCCGGGACTAGCGGAGGGCGGCATACGCAGTATTTT.

This clonotype was recorded a few times. The chain joins TRBV7-2 to TRBJ2-1; 10 positions agree with TRBD2. This CDR3 spans 17 amino acids. V gave up 2 bases and J gave up 3 bases; unmatched junction bases: 7. The germline V gene encodes CDR1 SGHTA and CDR2 FQGNSA. The CDR3 sequence is CASSLIFRTSGYNEQFF. The CDR3 DNA sequence: TGTGCCAGCAGCTTAATATTCAGGACTAGCGGCTACAATGAGCAGTTCTTC.

This clonotype has a count of ten or more. The chain recombines TRBV6-2 or TRBV6-3 with TRBJ2-1; D not resolved. Germline lookup yields CDR1 MNHEY and CDR2 SVGEGT. V lost 5 bases and J lost 8, with 10 bases in between. CDR3 length equals 12 residues. Here the CDR3 reads CASSNYFYEQFF. In DNA form, the CDR3 reads TGTGCCAGCAGTAACTATTTTTATGAGCAGTTCTTC.

The gene calls are TRBV5-1 and TRBJ1-1; D is uncertain. V was shortened by 2 bases and J by 5 bases, with 13 bases between the two germline ends. Germline loops: CDR1 SGHRS, CDR2 YFSETQ. The CDR3 spans 14 residues. Written as DNA, the CDR3 is TGCGCCAGCAGCTTTCGGGAATTGCCAACTGAAGCTTTCTTT. Translated, it gives CASSFRELPTEAFF.

The chain recombines TRBV11-2 with TRBJ2-3; the match to TRBD2 covers 10 bases. This CDR3 comprises 18 residues. Germline trimming cut 2 bases from V and 3 bases from J; bases unmatched to any gene: 11. CDR1 is SGHAT, CDR2 FQNNGV, per germline. Here the CDR3 reads CASSLRSKREGLTDTQYF. CDR3 sequence (DNA): TGTGCCAGCAGCTTACGGTCGAAGCGGGAGGGCCTTACAGATACGCAGTATTTT.

The rearrangement links TRBV28 to TRBJ1-5; D possibly corresponds to TRBD1 (5 bases). Per germline, CDR1 MDHEN and CDR2 SYDVKM. The CDR3 sequence is 15 residues long. The V and J ends lost 6 bases and 7 bases respectively, with 19 bases between them. The CDR3 region is CASRDQGTTGQPQHF. The CDR3 DNA reads TGTGCCAGCAGAGACCAGGGAACGACGGGGCAGCCCCAGCATTTT.

V gene TRBV6-5 combines with J gene TRBJ2-7; 10 nucleotides match TRBD1. The CDR3 consists of 15 residues. Germline V gene data show CDR1 as MNHEY and CDR2 as SVGAGI. J was trimmed by 2 bases and V by 4 bases; bases with no gene match: 5. The CDR3 reads CASSLLGTGAYEQYF. The CDR3 coding sequence is TGTGCCAGCAGTTTATTGGGGACAGGGGCCTACGAGCAGTACTTC.

V gene TRBV11-2 combines with J gene TRBJ2-5, with a weak D call TRBD2 (6 bases). CDR1 and CDR2 from the germline V gene are SGHAT and FQNNGV. There are 15 residues in the CDR3. Trimming shortened V by 1 base and J by 1 base, and 10 bases separated the two germline ends. CDR3 bases: TGTGCCAGCAGCTTAGCGGGAGTTATCCAAGAGACCCAGTACTTC. Protein sequence: CASSLAGVIQETQYF.

V usage is TRBV6-2 or TRBV6-3 and J usage is TRBJ2-1; the D gene is possibly TRBD2 (5 bases). Per the germline V gene, CDR1 is MNHEY and CDR2 is SVGEGT. The ends were cut back, 0 bases at V and 0 bases at J, with 9 bases in the middle. The CDR3 is 16 residues long. The CDR3 loop is CASSYSSASSYNEQFF. CDR3 in DNA: TGTGCCAGCAGTTACTCTAGCGCGAGCTCCTACAATGAGCAGTTCTTC.

This clonotype was seen a few times. The chain recombines TRBV6-5 with TRBJ2-7; 9 nucleotides line up with TRBD2. V trimming: 2 bases; J trimming: 3 bases; junction bases outside the gene matches: 8. Germline V gene data show CDR1 as MNHEY and CDR2 as SVGAGI. The length of the CDR3 is 16 residues. CDR3 sequence reads: CASSYGRTSVYYEQYF. As DNA, the CDR3 is TGTGCCAGCAGTTACGGTCGGACTAGCGTTTACTACGAGCAGTACTTC.

Note on this clonotype: With a much larger clone just one base away, this may be a read error. The chain is built from TRBV20-1 and TRBJ2-1, with D possibly being TRBD2 (6 bases). Germline V gene data show CDR1 as DFQATT and CDR2 as SNEGSKA (reference sequence). The CDR3 sequence is 15 residues long. The CDR3 region is CCASSGVGPRNEQFF. The CDR3 DNA reads as TGCTGTGCTAGTTCGGGAGTAGGCCCCCGCAATGAGCAGTTCTTC.

This clonotype was counted at least ten times. V and J are TRBV20-1 and TRBJ2-2; D ambiguous. The CDR3 spans 15 residues. Trimming took 0 bases from V and 0 from J, leaving 8 bases between them. Looked up from germline, CDR1 is DFQATT and CDR2 is SNEGSKA (reference sequence). The CDR3 protein is CSARDLGANTGELFF. CDR3 coding DNA: TGCAGTGCTAGAGATCTAGGAGCGAACACCGGGGAGCTGTTTTTT.

This clonotype was observed many times. The rearrangement uses TRBV7-2 and TRBJ1-6; TRBD1 aligns across 11 bases. V was clipped by 1 base and J by 10 bases; unmatched bases: 6. The germline V gene has CDR1 SGHTA and CDR2 FQGNSA. The CDR3 extends over 16 amino acids. CDR3 residues: CASSLGGTGGRSPLHF. CDR3 DNA sequence: TGTGCCAGCAGCTTAGGCGGGACAGGGGGAAGATCACCCCTCCACTTT.

V usage is TRBV5-1 and J usage is TRBJ2-1, with 16 bases lining up with TRBD2. The CDR3 extends over 16 amino acids. J gave up 10 bases and V 4 bases, and 8 bases lay outside the gene matches. Germline V gene lookup returns CDR1 SGHRS and CDR2 YFSETQ. The CDR3 bases are TGCGCCAGCAGCCCGGGACTAGCGGGAGGGTTCGAGGAGCAGTTCTTC. It translates to CASSPGLAGGFEEQFF. Filled out from reference TRBV5-1 and TRBJ2-1, the complete variable domain reads KAGVTQTPRYLIKTRGQQVTLSCSPISGHRSVSWYQQTPGQGLQFLFEYFSETQRNKGNFPGRFSGRQFSNSRSEMNVSTLELGDSALYLCASSPGLAGGFEEQFFGPGTRLTVL.

This rearrangement joins TRBV6-1 to TRBJ1-4; TRBD1 agrees at 7 bases. The junction had 14 bases not matched to a gene; V was cut back by 5 bases and J by 8 bases. CDR3 length: 16 residues. CDR1 MNHNS and CDR2 SASEGT come from the germline V gene. The CDR3 DNA follows: TGTGCCAGCAGTCCGCAACTATTAAGGGGGCAGGAAAAACTGTTTTTT. Protein product: CASSPQLLRGQEKLFF.

The sample holds many counts of this clonotype. J is TRBJ1-5 and V is TRBV28; D unresolved. Per germline, CDR1 MDHEN and CDR2 SYDVKM. Trimming stripped 2 bases from V and 8 bases from J, with 7 bases between. This CDR3 comprises 12 residues. As DNA, the CDR3 is TGTGCCAGCAGTTTAGCGGGAAAGCCCCAGCATTTT. It is translated as CASSLAGKPQHF.

The genes are TRBV6-1 and TRBJ2-1, with D maybe TRBD1 (5 bases). Germline CDR1 MNHNS, CDR2 SASEGT. This CDR3 is 16 amino acids long. Trimming cost V 5 bases and J 7 bases, with 21 bases left between them. The CDR3 nucleotides are TGTGCCAGCAGTCATTATCAGGGTGTCGTACCTAATGAGCAGTTCTTC. This translates into CASSHYQGVVPNEQFF.

In this sample, this clonotype turned up many times. The chain joins TRBV12-3 or TRBV12-4 to TRBJ2-3; TRBD2 might be the D (6 bases). V was clipped by 8 bases and J by 2 bases, with 17 bases between them. The CDR3 is 15 residues long. The CDR3 loop is CASRFVIADTDTQYF. In DNA form, the CDR3 reads TGTGCCAGCCGATTCGTAATAGCGGACACAGATACGCAGTATTTT.

The table lists this clonotype with a few counts. This chain uses TRBV7-2 with TRBJ2-5; the D is unclear. Germline V gives CDR1 SGHTA, CDR2 FQGNSA. V dropped 5 bases and J dropped 13 bases, with 17 bases sitting between them. The CDR3 has 12 residues. The CDR3 protein is CASSVLRHQLYF. In nucleotides, the CDR3 is TGTGCCAGCAGCGTTTTACGACACCAGCTGTACTTC.

The sample holds a few counts of this clonotype. This chain links TRBV20-1 with TRBJ1-2; 8 bases match TRBD1. The CDR3 totals 14 residues. CDR1 is DFQATT, CDR2 SNEGSKA, per germline (reference sequence). Trimming took 0 bases from V and 4 from J; bases not matched to a gene: 4. CDR3 sequence (DNA): TGCAGTGCTAGAGACAAACAGGGGGTCTATGGCTACACCTTC. Translation gives CSARDKQGVYGYTF.

The chain is built from TRBV30 and TRBJ2-3, with D unclear. V lost 3 bases to trimming and J lost 1 base, with 11 bases between them. From germline, CDR1 is GTSNPN and CDR2 SVGIG (reference sequence). This CDR3 is 14 amino acids long. The CDR3 protein is CAWRGFSGTDTQYF. The CDR3 DNA is TGTGCCTGGAGGGGGTTTTCTGGCACAGATACGCAGTATTTT.

This clonotype was seen a few times. The chain is built from TRBV6-1 and TRBJ2-7; 11 bases align to TRBD2. Germline V gene sequence: CDR1 MNHNS, CDR2 SASEGT. This CDR3 contains 15 residues. V dropped 4 bases and J dropped 4; count of bases not matched to a gene: 6. This CDR3 reads CASSVTSGSAYEQYF. In nucleotides, the CDR3 is TGTGCCAGCAGTGTAACTAGCGGGAGTGCTTACGAGCAGTACTTC.

This chain uses TRBV12-3 or TRBV12-4 with TRBJ2-3, with D perhaps matching TRBD1 (5 bases). The CDR3 contains 17 residues. V was cut by 0 bases and J by 0 bases, with 13 bases left in between. The CDR3 spells CASSLAGRQYSTDTQYF. The CDR3 DNA reads TGTGCCAGCAGTTTAGCGGGAAGACAGTATAGCACAGATACGCAGTATTTT.

This clonotype was seen ten or more times. The gene calls are TRBV11-3 and TRBJ2-1, with 13 bases aligning to TRBD2. CDR1 and CDR2 from the germline V gene are SGHNT and YENEEA. The CDR3 is 15 amino acids. Unmatched junction bases numbered 5, after V lost 5 bases and J lost 7 bases. CDR3 in amino acids: CASSQLAGGRNEQFF. The CDR3 coding sequence is TGTGCCAGCAGCCAACTAGCGGGAGGGAGAAATGAGCAGTTCTTC.

The genes are TRBV15 and TRBJ2-1; D ambiguous. V was shortened by 0 bases and J by 9 bases, with 9 bases between the two germline ends. Germline V gene data show CDR1 as LNHNV and CDR2 as YYDKDF (reference sequence). This CDR3 is 13 amino acids long. The CDR3 DNA follows: TGTGCCACCAGCAGAGATCCGGCGGCTGAGCAGTTCTTC. It yields the protein CATSRDPAAEQFF.

This clonotype was seen ten or more times. The chain links TRBV25-1 to TRBJ2-3; D is tentatively TRBD1 or TRBD2 (5 bases each). Germline V gene data show CDR1 as MGHDK and CDR2 as SYGVNS. V lost 8 bases, J lost 9 bases, and 12 bases lay in between. This CDR3 region has 11 residues. The CDR3: CASGDRQTQYF. CDR3 sequence (DNA): TGTGCCAGCGGGGACCGTCAAACGCAGTATTTT.

This clonotype was counted only a few times. The chain employs TRBV4-2 and TRBJ2-1, with D perhaps matching TRBD2 (5 bases). Germline CDR1 is LGHNA and CDR2 is YNFKEQ. This CDR3 has 17 amino acids. V lost 1 base and J 0 bases, leaving 13 bases between the germline ends. The chain's CDR3 is CASSQGSASLSYNEQFF. CDR3 bases: TGTGCCAGCAGCCAAGGATCTGCTAGCCTCTCCTACAATGAGCAGTTCTTC.